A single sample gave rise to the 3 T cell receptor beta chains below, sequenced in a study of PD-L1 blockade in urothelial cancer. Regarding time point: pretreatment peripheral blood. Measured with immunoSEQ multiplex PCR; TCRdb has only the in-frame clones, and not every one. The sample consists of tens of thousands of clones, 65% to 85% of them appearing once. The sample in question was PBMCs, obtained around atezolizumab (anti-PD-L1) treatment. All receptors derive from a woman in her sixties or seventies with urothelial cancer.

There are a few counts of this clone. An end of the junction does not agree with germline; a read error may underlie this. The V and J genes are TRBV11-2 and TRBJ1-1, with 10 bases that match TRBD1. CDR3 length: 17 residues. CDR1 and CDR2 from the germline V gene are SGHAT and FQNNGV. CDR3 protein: CASSLGGTGATNAEAFF. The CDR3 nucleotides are TGTGCCAGCAGCTTAGGTGGGACAGGGGCTACGAACGCTGAAGCTTTCTTT.

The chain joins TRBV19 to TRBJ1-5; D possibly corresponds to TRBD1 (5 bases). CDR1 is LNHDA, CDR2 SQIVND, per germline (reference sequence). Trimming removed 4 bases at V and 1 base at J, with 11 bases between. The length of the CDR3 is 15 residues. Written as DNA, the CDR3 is TGTGCCAGTAGTACGACCCGGGGGAGCAATCAGCCCCAGCATTTT. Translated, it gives CASSTTRGSNQPQHF.

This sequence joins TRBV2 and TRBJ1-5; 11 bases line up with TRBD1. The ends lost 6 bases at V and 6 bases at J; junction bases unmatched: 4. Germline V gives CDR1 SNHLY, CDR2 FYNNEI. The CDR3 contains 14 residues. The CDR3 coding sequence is TGTGCCAGCAGAGCCGGGACAGGGGGTCAGCCCCAGCATTTT. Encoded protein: CASRAGTGGQPQHF.